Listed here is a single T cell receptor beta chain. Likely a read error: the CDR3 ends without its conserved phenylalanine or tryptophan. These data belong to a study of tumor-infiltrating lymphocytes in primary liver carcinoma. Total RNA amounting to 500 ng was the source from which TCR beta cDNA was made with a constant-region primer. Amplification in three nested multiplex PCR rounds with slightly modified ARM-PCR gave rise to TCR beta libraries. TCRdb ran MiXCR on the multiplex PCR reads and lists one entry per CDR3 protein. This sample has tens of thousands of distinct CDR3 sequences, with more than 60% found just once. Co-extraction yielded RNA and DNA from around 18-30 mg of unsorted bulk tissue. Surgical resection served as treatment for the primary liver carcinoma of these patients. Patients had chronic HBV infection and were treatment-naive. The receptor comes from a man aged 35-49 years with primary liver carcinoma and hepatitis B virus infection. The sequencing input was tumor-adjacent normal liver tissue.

CDR3 DNA: TGTGCCAGGAGCTTATCGTCGGGGATTGGGGCCAACGTCCTGACTTCC. Its translation is CARSLSSGIGANVLTS. The chain combines TRBV11-2 with TRBJ2-6; D may be TRBD2 (5 bases). The CDR3 runs 16 residues. Germline CDR1 reads SGHAT; CDR2 reads FQNNGV.